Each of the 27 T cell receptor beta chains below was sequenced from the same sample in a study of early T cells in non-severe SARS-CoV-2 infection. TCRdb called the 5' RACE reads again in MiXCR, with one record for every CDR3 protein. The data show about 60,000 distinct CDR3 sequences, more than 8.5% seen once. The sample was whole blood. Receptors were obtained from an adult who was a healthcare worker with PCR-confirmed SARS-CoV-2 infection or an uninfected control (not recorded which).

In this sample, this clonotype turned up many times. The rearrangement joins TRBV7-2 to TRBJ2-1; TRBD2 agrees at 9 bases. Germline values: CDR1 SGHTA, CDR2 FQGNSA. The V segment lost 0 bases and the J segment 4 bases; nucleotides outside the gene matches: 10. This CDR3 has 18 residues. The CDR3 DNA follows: TGTGCCAGCAGCTTAGCGGGTACCTTAGCGGGAGCTTACAATGAGCAGTTCTTC. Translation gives CASSLAGTLAGAYNEQFF.

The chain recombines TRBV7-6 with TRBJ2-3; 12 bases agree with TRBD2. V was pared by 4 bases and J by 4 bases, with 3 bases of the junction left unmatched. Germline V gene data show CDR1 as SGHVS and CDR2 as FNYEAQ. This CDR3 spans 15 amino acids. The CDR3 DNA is TGTGCCAGCAGCTCGAGGACTAGCGGGGCAGATACGCAGTATTTT. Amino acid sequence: CASSSRTSGADTQYF.

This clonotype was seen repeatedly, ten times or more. CDR3 sequence reads: CASSRDVAQPQHF. The CDR3 nucleotides are TGTGCCAGCTCACGGGACGTAGCTCAGCCCCAGCATTTT. The chain links TRBV18 to TRBJ1-5; a weak D match, TRBD1 (5 bases). CDR3 size: 13 residues. V shed 4 bases and J shed 6 bases, with 10 bases lying between them. CDR1 is KGHSH and CDR2 is LQKENI in the germline V gene.

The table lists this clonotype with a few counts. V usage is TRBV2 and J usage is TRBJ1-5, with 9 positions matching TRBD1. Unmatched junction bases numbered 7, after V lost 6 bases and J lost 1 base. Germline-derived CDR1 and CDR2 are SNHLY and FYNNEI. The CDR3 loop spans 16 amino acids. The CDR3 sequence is CASRAGQGVSNQPQHF. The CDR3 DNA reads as TGTGCCAGCAGGGCGGGACAGGGTGTAAGCAATCAGCCCCAGCATTTT. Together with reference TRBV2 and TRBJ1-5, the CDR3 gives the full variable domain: EPEVTQTPSHQVTQMGQEVILRCVPISNHLYFYWYRQILGQKVEFLVSFYNNEISEKSEIFDDQFSVERPDGSNFTLKIRSTKLEDSAMYFCASRAGQGVSNQPQHFGDGTRLSIL.

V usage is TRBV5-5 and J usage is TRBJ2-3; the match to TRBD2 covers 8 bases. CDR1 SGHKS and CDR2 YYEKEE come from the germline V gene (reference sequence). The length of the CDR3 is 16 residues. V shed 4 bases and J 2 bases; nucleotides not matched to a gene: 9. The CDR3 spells CASSLEEREYTDTQYF. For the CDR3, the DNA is TGTGCCAGCAGCCTAGAGGAGCGGGAGTACACAGATACGCAGTATTTT.

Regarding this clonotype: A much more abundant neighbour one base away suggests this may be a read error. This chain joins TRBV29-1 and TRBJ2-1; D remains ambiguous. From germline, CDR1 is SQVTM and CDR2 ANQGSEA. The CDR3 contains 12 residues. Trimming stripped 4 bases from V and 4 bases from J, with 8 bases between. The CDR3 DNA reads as TGCAGCGTTGTGACTTCTTACAATGAGCAGTTCTTC. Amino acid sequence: CSVVTSYNEQFF.

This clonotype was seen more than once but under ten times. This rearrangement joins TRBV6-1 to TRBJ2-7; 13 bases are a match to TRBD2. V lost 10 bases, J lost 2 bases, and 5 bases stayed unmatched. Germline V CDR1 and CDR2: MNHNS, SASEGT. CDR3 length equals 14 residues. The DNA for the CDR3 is TGTGCCACTTCACTAGCGGGAGGGACCTACGAGCAGTACTTC. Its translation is CATSLAGGTYEQYF.

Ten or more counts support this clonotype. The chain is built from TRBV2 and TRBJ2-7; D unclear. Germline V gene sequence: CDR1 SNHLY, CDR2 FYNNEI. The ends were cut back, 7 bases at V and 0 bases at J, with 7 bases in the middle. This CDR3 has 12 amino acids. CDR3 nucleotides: TGTGCCAGCACGGGCAGCTCCTACGAGCAGTACTTC. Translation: CASTGSSYEQYF.

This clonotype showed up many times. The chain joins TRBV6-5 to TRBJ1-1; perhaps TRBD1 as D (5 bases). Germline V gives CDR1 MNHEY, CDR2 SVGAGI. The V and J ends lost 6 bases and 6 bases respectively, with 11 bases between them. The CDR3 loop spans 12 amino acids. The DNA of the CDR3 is TGTGCCAGCAGCCCCGGGACGCCTGAAGCTTTCTTT. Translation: CASSPGTPEAFF.

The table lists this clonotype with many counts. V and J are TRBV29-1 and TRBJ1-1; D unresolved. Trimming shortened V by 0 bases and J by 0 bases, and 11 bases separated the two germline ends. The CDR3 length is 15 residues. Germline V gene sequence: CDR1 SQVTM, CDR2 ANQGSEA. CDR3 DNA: TGCAGCGTTGAAGATCTTACCCGGATGAACACTGAAGCTTTCTTT. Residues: CSVEDLTRMNTEAFF.

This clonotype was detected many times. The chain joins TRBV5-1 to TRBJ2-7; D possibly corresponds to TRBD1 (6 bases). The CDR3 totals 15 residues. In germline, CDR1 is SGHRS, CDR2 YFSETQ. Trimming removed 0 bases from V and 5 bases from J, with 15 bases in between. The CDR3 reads CASSLEQGFRDEQYF. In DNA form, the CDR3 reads TGCGCCAGCAGCTTGGAACAGGGCTTTAGAGACGAGCAGTACTTC. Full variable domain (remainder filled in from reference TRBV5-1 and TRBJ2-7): KAGVTQTPRYLIKTRGQQVTLSCSPISGHRSVSWYQQTPGQGLQFLFEYFSETQRNKGNFPGRFSGRQFSNSRSEMNVSTLELGDSALYLCASSLEQGFRDEQYFGPGTRLTVT.

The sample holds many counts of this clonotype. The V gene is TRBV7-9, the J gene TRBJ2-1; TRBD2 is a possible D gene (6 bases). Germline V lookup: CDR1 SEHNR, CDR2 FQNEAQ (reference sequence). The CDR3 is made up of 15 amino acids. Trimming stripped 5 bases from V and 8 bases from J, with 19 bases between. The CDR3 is CASSRSGGIIDEQFF. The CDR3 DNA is TGTGCCAGCAGCCGGAGCGGAGGGATCATCGATGAGCAGTTCTTC.

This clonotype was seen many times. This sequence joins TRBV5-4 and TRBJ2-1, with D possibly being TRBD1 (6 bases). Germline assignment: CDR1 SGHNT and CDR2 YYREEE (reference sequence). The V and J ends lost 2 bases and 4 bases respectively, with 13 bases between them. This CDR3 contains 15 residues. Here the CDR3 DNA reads TGTGCCAGCAGCTTAACTATAGGGGGATACAATGAGCAGTTCTTC. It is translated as CASSLTIGGYNEQFF.

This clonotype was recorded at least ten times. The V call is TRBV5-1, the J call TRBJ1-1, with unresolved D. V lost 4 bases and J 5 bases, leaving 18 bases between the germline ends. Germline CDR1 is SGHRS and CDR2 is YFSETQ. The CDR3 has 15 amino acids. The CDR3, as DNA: TGCGCCAGCAGCCCAGGACTTGGGGATGGAACTGAAGCTTTCTTT. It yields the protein CASSPGLGDGTEAFF.

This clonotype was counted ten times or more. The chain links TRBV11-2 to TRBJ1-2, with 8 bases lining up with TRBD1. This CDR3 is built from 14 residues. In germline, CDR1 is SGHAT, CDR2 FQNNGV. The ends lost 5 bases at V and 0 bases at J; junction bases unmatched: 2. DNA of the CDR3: TGTGCCAGCAGCGTGGACAGGGCTAACTATGGCTACACCTTC. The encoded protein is CASSVDRANYGYTF.

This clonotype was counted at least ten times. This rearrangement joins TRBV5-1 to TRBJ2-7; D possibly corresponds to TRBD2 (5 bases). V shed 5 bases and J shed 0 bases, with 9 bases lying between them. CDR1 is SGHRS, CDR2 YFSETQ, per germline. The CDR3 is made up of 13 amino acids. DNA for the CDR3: TGCGCCAGCAGTCGGACTCCCTCCTACGAGCAGTACTTC. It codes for CASSRTPSYEQYF.

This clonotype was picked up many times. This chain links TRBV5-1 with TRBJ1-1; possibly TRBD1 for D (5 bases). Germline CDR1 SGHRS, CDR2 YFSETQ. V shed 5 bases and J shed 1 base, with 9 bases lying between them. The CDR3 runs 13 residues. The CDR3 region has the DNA TGCGCCAGCAGTTTAAGGGGGAACACTGAAGCTTTCTTT. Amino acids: CASSLRGNTEAFF. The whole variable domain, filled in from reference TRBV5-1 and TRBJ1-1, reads KAGVTQTPRYLIKTRGQQVTLSCSPISGHRSVSWYQQTPGQGLQFLFEYFSETQRNKGNFPGRFSGRQFSNSRSEMNVSTLELGDSALYLCASSLRGNTEAFFGQGTRLTVV.

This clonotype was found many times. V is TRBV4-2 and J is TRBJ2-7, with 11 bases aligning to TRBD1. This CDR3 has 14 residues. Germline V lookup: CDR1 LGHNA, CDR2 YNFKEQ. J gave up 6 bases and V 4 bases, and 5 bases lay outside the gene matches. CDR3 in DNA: TGTGCCAGCAGCCGTGGACAGGGGGCTGGCGAGCAGTACTTC. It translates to CASSRGQGAGEQYF.

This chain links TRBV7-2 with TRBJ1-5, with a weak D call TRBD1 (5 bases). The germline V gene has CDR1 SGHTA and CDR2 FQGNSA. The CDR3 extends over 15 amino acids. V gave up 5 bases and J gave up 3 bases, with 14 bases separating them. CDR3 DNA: TGTGCCAGCAGCCGGATCGACAGCCCCAATCAGCCCCAGCATTTT. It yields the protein CASSRIDSPNQPQHF.

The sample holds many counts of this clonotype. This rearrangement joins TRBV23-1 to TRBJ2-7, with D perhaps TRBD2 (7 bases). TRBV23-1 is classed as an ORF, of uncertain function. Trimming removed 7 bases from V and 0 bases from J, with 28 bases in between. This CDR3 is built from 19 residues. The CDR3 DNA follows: TGCGCCAGCAACACAGGGCATCCTGTGGCGGCTAGCGGCTCCTACGAGCAGTACTTC. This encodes CASNTGHPVAASGSYEQYF.

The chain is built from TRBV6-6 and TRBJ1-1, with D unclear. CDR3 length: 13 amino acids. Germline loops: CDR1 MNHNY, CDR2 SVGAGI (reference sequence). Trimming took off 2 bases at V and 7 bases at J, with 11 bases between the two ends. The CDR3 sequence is CASSYKVQLEAFF. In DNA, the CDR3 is TGTGCCAGCAGTTACAAAGTACAGCTTGAAGCTTTCTTT.

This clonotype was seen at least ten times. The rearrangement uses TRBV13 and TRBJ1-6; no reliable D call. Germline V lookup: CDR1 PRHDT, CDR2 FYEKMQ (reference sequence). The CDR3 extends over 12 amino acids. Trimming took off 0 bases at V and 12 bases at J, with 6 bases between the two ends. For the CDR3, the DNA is TGTGCCAGCAGCTTAGGTGCCGGACCCCTCCACTTT. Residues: CASSLGAGPLHF.

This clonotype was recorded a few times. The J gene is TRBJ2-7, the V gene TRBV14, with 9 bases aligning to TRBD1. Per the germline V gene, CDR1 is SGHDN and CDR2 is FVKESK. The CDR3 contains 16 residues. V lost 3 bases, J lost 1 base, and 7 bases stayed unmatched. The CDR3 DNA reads TGTGCCAGCAGCCAGAACAGGGGGCTTGGGTCCTACGAGCAGTACTTC. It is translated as CASSQNRGLGSYEQYF.

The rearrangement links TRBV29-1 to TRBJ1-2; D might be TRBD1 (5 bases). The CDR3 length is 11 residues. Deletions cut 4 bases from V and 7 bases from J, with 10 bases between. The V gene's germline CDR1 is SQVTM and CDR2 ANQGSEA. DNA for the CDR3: TGCAGCGTTGGGGGCTTTCGTGGCTACACCTTC. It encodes CSVGGFRGYTF. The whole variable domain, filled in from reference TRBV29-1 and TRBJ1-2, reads SAVISQKPSRDICQRGTSLTIQCQVDSQVTMMFWYRQQPGQSLTLIATANQGSEATYESGFVIDKFPISRPNLTFSTLTVSNMSPEDSSIYLCSVGGFRGYTFGSGTRLTVV.

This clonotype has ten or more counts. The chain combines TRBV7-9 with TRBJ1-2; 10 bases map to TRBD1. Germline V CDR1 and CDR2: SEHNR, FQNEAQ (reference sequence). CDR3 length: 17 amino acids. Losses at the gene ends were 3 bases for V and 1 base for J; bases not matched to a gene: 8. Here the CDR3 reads CASSLSFGTGVNYGYTF. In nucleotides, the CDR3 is TGTGCCAGCAGCTTGAGTTTCGGGACAGGGGTTAACTATGGCTACACCTTC.

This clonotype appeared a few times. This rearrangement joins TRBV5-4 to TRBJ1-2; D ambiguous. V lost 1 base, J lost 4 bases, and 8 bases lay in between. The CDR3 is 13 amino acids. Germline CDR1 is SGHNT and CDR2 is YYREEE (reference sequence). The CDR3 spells CASSLQEGYGYTF. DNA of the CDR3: TGTGCCAGCAGCTTGCAGGAGGGCTATGGCTACACCTTC.

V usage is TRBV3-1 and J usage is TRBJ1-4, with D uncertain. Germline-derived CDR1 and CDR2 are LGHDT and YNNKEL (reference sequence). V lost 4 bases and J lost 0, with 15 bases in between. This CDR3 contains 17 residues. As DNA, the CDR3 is TGTGCCAGCAGCCGCTTTTTGGCCGTTGCAACTAATGAAAAACTGTTTTTT. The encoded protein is CASSRFLAVATNEKLFF.